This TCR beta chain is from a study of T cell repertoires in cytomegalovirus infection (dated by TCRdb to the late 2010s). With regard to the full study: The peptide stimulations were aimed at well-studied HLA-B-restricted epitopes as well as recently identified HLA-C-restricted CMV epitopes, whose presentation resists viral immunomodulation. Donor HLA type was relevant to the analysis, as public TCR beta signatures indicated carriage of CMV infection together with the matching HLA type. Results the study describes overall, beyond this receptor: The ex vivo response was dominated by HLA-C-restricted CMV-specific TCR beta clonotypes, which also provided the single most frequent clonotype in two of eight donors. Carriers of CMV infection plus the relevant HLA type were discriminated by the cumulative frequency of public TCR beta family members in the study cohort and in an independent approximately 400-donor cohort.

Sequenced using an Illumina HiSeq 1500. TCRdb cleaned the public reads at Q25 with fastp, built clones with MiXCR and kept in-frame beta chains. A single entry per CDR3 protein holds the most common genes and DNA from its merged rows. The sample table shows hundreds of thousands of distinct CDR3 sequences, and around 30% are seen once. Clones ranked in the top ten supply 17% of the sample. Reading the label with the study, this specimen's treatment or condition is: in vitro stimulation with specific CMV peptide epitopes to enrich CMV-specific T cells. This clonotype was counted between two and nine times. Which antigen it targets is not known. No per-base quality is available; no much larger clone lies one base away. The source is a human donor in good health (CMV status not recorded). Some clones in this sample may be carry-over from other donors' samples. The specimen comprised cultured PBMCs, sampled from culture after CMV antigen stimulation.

The encoded CDR3 is CASSSRRGRTDTQYF. The nucleotide sequence is TGTGCCAGCAGCTCAAGGAGGGGCCGCACAGATACGCAGTATTTT. Recombination connected TRBV7-8 to TRBJ2-3; the D region possibly corresponds to TRBD2 (6 bases align). V sheds 4 bases and J sheds 1 base, leaving 12 bases between their ends. Taken from the germline V gene, the CDR1 and CDR2 loops are SGHVS and FQNEAQ. The CDR3 goes from the cysteine to the phenylalanine over 15 residues. The CDR3 DNA has 45 bases and is translated from base 1.